These 22 T cell receptor beta chains came from one sample sequenced in a study of T cell responses to AZD1222 COVID-19 vaccine. TCRdb's copy holds only in-frame clones and misses some; the assay was immunoSEQ multiplex PCR. The table includes about 130,000 clones, over 75% detected once. The sequenced sample was peripheral blood, obtained 28 days after the second dose of the MenACWY control vaccine. The receptor set was obtained from an adult who received the MenACWY meningococcal vaccine as a control.

The chain couples TRBV5-6 to TRBJ1-6, with 7 bases aligning to TRBD1. V lost 5 bases to trimming and J lost 9 bases; unmatched junction nucleotides: 2. CDR1 is SGHDT, CDR2 YYEEEE, per germline. CDR3 length: 12 residues. CDR3 sequence reads: CASSDRASPLHF. The CDR3 DNA is TGTGCCAGCAGTGACAGGGCTTCACCCCTCCACTTT.

This clone has only a few counts. This rearrangement joins TRBV19 to TRBJ1-1; tentative D call: TRBD1 (5 bases). The germline V and J ends were trimmed by 8 bases and 1 base, with 14 bases remaining between them. Germline V lookup: CDR1 LNHDA, CDR2 SQIVND (reference sequence). This CDR3 is 14 amino acids long. The CDR3 DNA reads as TGTGCCAGTTGTGAAGGGACGCAGAACACTGAAGCTTTCTTT. It is translated as CASCEGTQNTEAFF.

DNA of the CDR3: TGTGCCAGCAGTTGGTGGGCAGGGGGGTTTAGCAATCAGCCCCAGCATTTT. Translation: CASSWWAGGFSNQPQHF. V usage is TRBV28 and J usage is TRBJ1-5; 7 bases agree with TRBD1. From germline, CDR1 is MDHEN and CDR2 SYDVKM. The J segment lost 0 bases and the V segment lost 4 bases, leaving 9 bases of the junction unmatched. The CDR3 contains 17 residues.

The V and J genes are TRBV12-3 or TRBV12-4 and TRBJ1-1; D call uncertain. Trimming took 8 bases from V and 5 from J, leaving 15 bases between them. This CDR3 is 13 amino acids long. The CDR3 reads CASLTLGGTEAFF. The CDR3 DNA reads as TGTGCCAGCTTAACGCTGGGAGGGACTGAAGCTTTCTTT.

The CDR3 spells CASRVDAHSGNTIYF. CDR3 coding DNA: TGCGCCAGCAGAGTTGACGCTCACTCTGGAAACACCATATATTTT. The chain carries TRBV5-1 and TRBJ1-3; D not resolved. This CDR3 spans 15 amino acids. CDR1 is SGHRS and CDR2 is YFSETQ in the germline V gene. Deletions cut 5 bases from V and 0 bases from J, with 12 bases between.

There are a few counts of this clone. The rearrangement links TRBV19 to TRBJ1-3; D may be TRBD1 (5 bases). CDR3 length equals 13 residues. V lost 10 bases, J lost 2 bases, and 12 bases lay in between. From germline, CDR1 is LNHDA and CDR2 SQIVND (reference sequence). This CDR3 is CATKRGPGNTIYF. CDR3 bases: TGTGCCACCAAAAGGGGCCCTGGAAACACCATATATTTT.

The chain joins TRBV5-1 to TRBJ2-3; D not resolved. V lost 5 bases, J lost 1 base, and 11 bases lay in between. The germline gives CDR1 SGHRS, CDR2 YFSETQ. The CDR3 has 14 amino acids. Here the CDR3 DNA reads TGCGCCAGCAGTACCGAGCTGGGCACAGATACGCAGTATTTT. It yields the protein CASSTELGTDTQYF.

This rearrangement joins TRBV6-1 to TRBJ2-7; a possible D gene is TRBD1 (6 bases). V was pared by 7 bases and J by 0 bases, with 10 bases between. The CDR3 spans 13 residues. Germline V gene lookup returns CDR1 MNHNS and CDR2 SASEGT. The CDR3 sequence: CASKRDTSYEQYV. The CDR3 coding sequence is TGTGCCAGCAAACGGGACACCTCCTACGAGCAGTACGTC.

There are a few counts of this clone. V usage is TRBV6-5 and J usage is TRBJ1-1; no clear D. Trimming stripped 7 bases from V and 6 bases from J, with 21 bases between. The CDR3 totals 15 residues. Germline loops: CDR1 MNHEY, CDR2 SVGAGI. CDR3 amino acids: CASKISARIAPEAFF. The CDR3 DNA is TGTGCCAGCAAGATCTCGGCCAGAATCGCACCTGAAGCTTTCTTT.

The chain is built from TRBV19 and TRBJ2-2; TRBD2 is a possible D gene (7 bases). Trimming removed 0 bases from V and 6 bases from J, with 11 bases in between. Germline V CDR1 and CDR2: LNHDA, SQIVND (reference sequence). The CDR3 covers 15 residues. In DNA, the CDR3 is TGTGCCAGTAGTATAGACAGGGGAGGGGCCGGGGAGCTGTTTTTT. As protein: CASSIDRGGAGELFF.

This clone was recorded once. DNA of the CDR3: TGTGCCAGCAGCCACCCCCGGTCTGAAGCTTTCTTT. It is translated as CASSHPRSEAFF. The V and J genes are TRBV3-1 (or the pseudogene TRBV3-2) and TRBJ1-1; D gene uncertain. The CDR3 extends over 12 amino acids. Trimming left V 3 bases short and J 6 bases short, with 8 bases between. CDR1 and CDR2 from the germline V gene are LGHDT and YNNKEL (reference sequence).

The chain uses TRBV2 and TRBJ2-5; 8 bases are shared with TRBD1. V trimming: 6 bases; J trimming: 5 bases; junction bases outside the gene matches: 11. Per germline, CDR1 SNHLY and CDR2 FYNNEI. The CDR3 length is 15 residues. CDR3 loop: CASRGQGGIGETQYF. The CDR3 bases are TGTGCCAGCAGAGGACAGGGTGGGATAGGGGAGACCCAGTACTTC.

The chain carries TRBV5-1 and TRBJ1-1, with 7 bases that match TRBD1. This CDR3 comprises 14 residues. Germline CDR1 is SGHRS and CDR2 is YFSETQ. With V trimmed by 2 bases and J by 5 bases, 6 bases remained unmatched. In DNA form, the CDR3 reads TGCGCCAGCAGCTTAACCGGGACAGAAACTGAAGCTTTCTTT. Translating it yields CASSLTGTETEAFF.

The chain uses TRBV3-1 (or the pseudogene TRBV3-2) and TRBJ1-2, with 8 bases aligning to TRBD1. With 1 base clipped from V and 8 bases from J, the junction kept 9 bases outside the gene matches. The CDR3 length is 15 residues. CDR1 is LGHDT and CDR2 is YNNKEL in the germline V gene (reference sequence). The CDR3 loop is CASSQGRGQGDGYTF. DNA of the CDR3: TGTGCCAGCAGCCAAGGGAGAGGACAGGGAGACGGCTACACCTTC.

The chain links TRBV5-1 to TRBJ1-2, with 7 bases that match TRBD1. Germline V lookup: CDR1 SGHRS, CDR2 YFSETQ. This CDR3 contains 13 residues. V was clipped by 0 bases and J by 10 bases; unmatched bases: 6. CDR3 region: CASSLDRGSPYTF. In nucleotides, the CDR3 is TGCGCCAGCAGCTTGGACAGGGGAAGCCCCTACACCTTC.

This clone was counted a single time. The chain is built from TRBV30 and TRBJ1-5; the D gene is possibly TRBD1 (5 bases). Germline V lookup: CDR1 GTSNPN, CDR2 SVGIG (reference sequence). There are 13 residues in the CDR3. V lost 6 bases to trimming and J lost 2 bases, with 11 bases between them. CDR3 in amino acids: CACQGLCNQPQHF. The CDR3 region has the DNA TGTGCCTGTCAGGGTTTGTGCAATCAGCCCCAGCATTTT.

This clone showed up just a few times. V is TRBV9 and J is TRBJ1-5, with D hard to call. Germline V CDR1 and CDR2: SGDLS, YYNGEE. The CDR3 sequence is 14 residues long. V lost 3 bases, J lost 0 bases, and 7 bases lay in between. The CDR3 nucleotides read TGTGCCAGCAGCGCACTGGATAGCAATCAGCCCCAGCATTTT. Translated: CASSALDSNQPQHF.

This rearrangement joins TRBV10-3 to TRBJ2-5; TRBD1 might be the D (6 bases). Trimming removed 6 bases at V and 2 bases at J, with 16 bases between. This CDR3 is built from 15 residues. CDR1 and CDR2 (germline): ENHRY, SYGVKD. CDR3 in amino acids: CAIREDSTNQETQYF. CDR3 DNA: TGTGCCATCAGGGAGGACAGTACCAATCAAGAGACCCAGTACTTC.

This rearrangement joins TRBV28 to TRBJ1-5; no firm D call. The germline gives CDR1 MDHEN, CDR2 SYDVKM. This CDR3 region has 12 residues. Deletions cut 5 bases from V and 6 bases from J, with 8 bases between. The CDR3 DNA reads as TGTGCCAGCAGTATAAGGGTTCAGCCCCAGCATTTT. Amino acid sequence: CASSIRVQPQHF.

The chain recombines TRBV5-1 with TRBJ1-1, with D possibly being TRBD1 (5 bases). Deletions cut 4 bases from V and 5 bases from J, with 21 bases between. CDR1 and CDR2 (germline): SGHRS, YFSETQ. The CDR3 is 16 residues long. The CDR3 spells CASSLRKGTVVTEAFF. CDR3 sequence (DNA): TGCGCCAGCAGCCTCCGGAAAGGGACCGTTGTTACTGAAGCTTTCTTT.

The gene calls are TRBV6-5 and TRBJ1-1; 8 bases match TRBD1. The CDR3 contains 12 residues. Germline CDR1 MNHEY, CDR2 SVGAGI. The V gene end was trimmed by 4 bases and the J gene end by 10 bases; junction bases not matched to a gene: 5. In DNA, the CDR3 is TGTGCCAGCAGTTCGACAGGGGATCGAGCTTTCTTT. Protein: CASSSTGDRAFF.

V is TRBV5-4 and J is TRBJ2-2, with D possibly being TRBD2 (7 bases). The germline V gene encodes CDR1 SGHNT and CDR2 YYREEE (reference sequence). V dropped 0 bases and J dropped 2 bases, with 11 bases sitting between them. The CDR3 contains 16 residues. The CDR3 is CASSLAGGLNTGELFF. The DNA of the CDR3 is TGTGCCAGCAGCTTGGCGGGGGGCCTTAACACCGGGGAGCTGTTTTTT.